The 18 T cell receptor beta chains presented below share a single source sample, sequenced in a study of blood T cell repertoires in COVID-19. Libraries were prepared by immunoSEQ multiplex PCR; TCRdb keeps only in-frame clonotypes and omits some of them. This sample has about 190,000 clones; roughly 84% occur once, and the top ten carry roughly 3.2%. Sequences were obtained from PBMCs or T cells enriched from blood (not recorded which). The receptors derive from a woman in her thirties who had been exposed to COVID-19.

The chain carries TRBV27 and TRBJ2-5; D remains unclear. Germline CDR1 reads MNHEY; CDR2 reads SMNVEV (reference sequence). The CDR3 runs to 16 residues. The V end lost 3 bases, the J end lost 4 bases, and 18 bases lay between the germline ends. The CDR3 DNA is TGTGCCAGCAGTTTTACGGGTTCGTCAGAAGGAGAGACCCAGTACTTC. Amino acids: CASSFTGSSEGETQYF.

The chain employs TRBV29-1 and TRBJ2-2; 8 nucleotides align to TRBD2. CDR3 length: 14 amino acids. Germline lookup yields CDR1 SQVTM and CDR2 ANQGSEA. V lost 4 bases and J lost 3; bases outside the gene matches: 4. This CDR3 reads CSVVGGDYTGELFF. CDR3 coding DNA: TGCAGCGTTGTCGGGGGGGACTACACCGGGGAGCTGTTTTTT.

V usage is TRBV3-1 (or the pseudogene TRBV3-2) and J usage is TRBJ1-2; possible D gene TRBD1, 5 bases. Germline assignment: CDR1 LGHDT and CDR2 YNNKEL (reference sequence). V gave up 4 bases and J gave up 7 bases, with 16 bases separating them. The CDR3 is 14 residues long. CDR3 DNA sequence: TGTGCCAGCAGCCCTCTAGCGGGGGGGTCTGGCTACACCTTC. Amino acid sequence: CASSPLAGGSGYTF.

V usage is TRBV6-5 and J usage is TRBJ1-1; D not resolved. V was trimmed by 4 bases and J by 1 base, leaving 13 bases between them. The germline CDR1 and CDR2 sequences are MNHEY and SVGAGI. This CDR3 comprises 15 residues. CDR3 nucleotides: TGTGCCAGCAGTTTGACACCACTGGGGAACACTGAAGCTTTCTTT. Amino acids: CASSLTPLGNTEAFF.

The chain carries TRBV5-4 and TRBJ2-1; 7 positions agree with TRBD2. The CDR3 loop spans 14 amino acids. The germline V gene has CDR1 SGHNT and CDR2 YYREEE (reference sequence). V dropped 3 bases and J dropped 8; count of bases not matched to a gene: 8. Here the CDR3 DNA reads TGTGCCAGCAGCTCGATGACTAGCTGGGATGAGCAGTTCTTC. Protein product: CASSSMTSWDEQFF.

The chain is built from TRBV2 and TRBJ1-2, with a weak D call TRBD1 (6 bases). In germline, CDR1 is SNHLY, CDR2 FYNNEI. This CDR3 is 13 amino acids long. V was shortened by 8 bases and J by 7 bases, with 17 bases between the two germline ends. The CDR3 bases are TGTGCCAGCGGTCTTGGGGGAGGGGGTGGCTACACCTTC. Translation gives CASGLGGGGGYTF.

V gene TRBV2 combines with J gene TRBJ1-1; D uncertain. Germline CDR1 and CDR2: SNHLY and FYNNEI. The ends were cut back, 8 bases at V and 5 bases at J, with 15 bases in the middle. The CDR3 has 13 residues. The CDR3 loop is CASGVGVGTEAFF. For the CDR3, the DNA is TGTGCCAGCGGGGTCGGGGTCGGTACTGAAGCTTTCTTT.

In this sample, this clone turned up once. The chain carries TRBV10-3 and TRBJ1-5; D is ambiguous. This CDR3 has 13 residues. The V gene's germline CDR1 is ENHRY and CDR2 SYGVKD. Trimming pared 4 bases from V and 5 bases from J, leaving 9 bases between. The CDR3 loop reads CAISVAPDQPQHF. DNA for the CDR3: TGTGCCATCAGTGTAGCCCCGGATCAGCCCCAGCATTTT.

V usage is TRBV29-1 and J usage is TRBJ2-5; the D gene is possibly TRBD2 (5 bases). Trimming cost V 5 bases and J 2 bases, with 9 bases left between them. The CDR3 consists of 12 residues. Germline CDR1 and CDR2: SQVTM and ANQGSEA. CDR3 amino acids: CSVYGGQETQYF. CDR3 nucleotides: TGCAGCGTTTATGGCGGGCAAGAGACCCAGTACTTC.

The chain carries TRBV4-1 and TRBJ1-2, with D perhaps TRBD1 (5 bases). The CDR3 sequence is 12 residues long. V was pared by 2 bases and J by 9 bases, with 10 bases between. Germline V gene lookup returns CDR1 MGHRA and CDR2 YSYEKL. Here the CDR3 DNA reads TGCGCCAGCAGCCAAACGGGGGTGAGCTACACCTTC. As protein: CASSQTGVSYTF.

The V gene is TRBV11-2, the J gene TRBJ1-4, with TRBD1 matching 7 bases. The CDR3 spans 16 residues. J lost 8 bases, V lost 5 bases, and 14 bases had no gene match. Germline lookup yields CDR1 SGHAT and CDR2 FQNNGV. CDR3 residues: CASSPRPDRAPEKLFF. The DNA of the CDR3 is TGTGCCAGCAGCCCCCGACCCGACAGGGCTCCGGAAAAACTGTTTTTT.

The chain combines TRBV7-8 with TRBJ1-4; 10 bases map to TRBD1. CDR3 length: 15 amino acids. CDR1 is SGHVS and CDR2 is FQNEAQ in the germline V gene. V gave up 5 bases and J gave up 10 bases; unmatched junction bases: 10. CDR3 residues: CASSMMTGGAGKLFF. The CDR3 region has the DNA TGTGCCAGCAGCATGATGACAGGGGGCGCGGGAAAACTGTTTTTT.

The chain's CDR3 is CASRSGFTDTEAFF. The CDR3 DNA follows: TGTGCCAGCAGATCAGGGTTTACGGACACTGAAGCTTTCTTT. The chain combines TRBV6-5 with TRBJ1-1; tentatively, D is TRBD1 (5 bases). The germline V gene has CDR1 MNHEY and CDR2 SVGAGI. This CDR3 region has 14 residues. Deletions cut 6 bases from V and 3 bases from J, with 14 bases between.

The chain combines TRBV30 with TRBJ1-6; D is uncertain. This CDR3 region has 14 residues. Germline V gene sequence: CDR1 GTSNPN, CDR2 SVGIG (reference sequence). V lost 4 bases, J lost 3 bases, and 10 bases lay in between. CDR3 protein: CAWTTEIYNSPLHF. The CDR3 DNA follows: TGTGCCTGGACTACCGAAATCTATAATTCACCCCTCCACTTT.

The CDR3 here is CATSARGEQFF. DNA for the CDR3: TGTGCGACCTCCGCGCGGGGGGAGCAGTTCTTC. This chain uses TRBV24-1 with TRBJ2-1; 7 bases are shared with TRBD2. Germline-derived CDR1 and CDR2 are KGHDR and SFDVKD. The CDR3 runs to 11 residues.

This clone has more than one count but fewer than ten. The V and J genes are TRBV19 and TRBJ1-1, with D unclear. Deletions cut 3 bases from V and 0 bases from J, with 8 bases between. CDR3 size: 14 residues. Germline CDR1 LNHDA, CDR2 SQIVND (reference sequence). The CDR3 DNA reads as TGTGCCAGTAGTATTGGGCAGATGAACACTGAAGCTTTCTTT. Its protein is CASSIGQMNTEAFF.

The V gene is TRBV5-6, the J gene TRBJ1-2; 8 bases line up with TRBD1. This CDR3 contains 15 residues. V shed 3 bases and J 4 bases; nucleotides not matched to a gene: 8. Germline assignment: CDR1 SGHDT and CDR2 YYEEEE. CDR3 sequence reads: CASSYGTGGSYGYTF. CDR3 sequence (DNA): TGTGCCAGCAGCTATGGAACAGGGGGGAGCTATGGCTACACCTTC.

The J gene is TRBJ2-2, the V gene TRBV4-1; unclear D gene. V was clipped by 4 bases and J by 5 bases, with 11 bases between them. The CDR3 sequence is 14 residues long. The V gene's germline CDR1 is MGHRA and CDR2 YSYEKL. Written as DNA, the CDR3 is TGCGCCAGCAGCCCGATCTTGCGTACCGGGGAGCTGTTTTTT. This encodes CASSPILRTGELFF.